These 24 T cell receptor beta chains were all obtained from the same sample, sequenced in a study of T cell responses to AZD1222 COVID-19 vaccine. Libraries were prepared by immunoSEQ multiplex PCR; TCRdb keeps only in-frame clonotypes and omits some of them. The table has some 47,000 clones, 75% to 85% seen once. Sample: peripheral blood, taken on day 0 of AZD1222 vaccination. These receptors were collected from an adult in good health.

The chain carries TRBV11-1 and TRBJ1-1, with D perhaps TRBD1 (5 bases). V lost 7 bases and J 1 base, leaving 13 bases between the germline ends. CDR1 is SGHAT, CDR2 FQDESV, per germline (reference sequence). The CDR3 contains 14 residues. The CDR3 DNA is TGTGCCAGCACCCAGAGGGGCAGGAACACTGAAGCTTTCTTT. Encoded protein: CASTQRGRNTEAFF.

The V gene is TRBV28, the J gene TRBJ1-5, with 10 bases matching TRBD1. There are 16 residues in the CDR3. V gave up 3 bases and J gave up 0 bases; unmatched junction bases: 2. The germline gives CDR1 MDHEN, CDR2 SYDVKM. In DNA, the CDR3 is TGTGCCAGCAGTTTGGGGGACAGGGGTAGCAATCAGCCCCAGCATTTT. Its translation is CASSLGDRGSNQPQHF.

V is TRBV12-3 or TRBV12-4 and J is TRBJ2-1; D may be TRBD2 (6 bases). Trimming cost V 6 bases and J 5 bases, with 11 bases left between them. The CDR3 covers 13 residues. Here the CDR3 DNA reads TGTGCCAGCAGCGGAGGGTGGGACAATGAGCAGTTCTTC. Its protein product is CASSGGWDNEQFF.

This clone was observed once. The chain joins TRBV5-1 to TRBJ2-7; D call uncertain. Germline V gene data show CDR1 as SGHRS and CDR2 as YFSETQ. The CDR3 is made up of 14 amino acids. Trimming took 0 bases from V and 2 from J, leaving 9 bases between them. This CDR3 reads CASSLGGNAYEQYF. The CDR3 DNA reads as TGCGCCAGCAGCTTGGGTGGCAACGCCTACGAGCAGTACTTC.

CDR3 bases: TGTGCCAGCAGTTCCCCCTCCTACGAGCAGTACTTC. It is translated as CASSSPSYEQYF. The rearrangement links TRBV27 to TRBJ2-7, with no clear D. Trimming shortened V by 4 bases and J by 0 bases, and 4 bases separated the two germline ends. The CDR3 is 12 amino acids. Per the germline V gene, CDR1 is MNHEY and CDR2 is SMNVEV (reference sequence).

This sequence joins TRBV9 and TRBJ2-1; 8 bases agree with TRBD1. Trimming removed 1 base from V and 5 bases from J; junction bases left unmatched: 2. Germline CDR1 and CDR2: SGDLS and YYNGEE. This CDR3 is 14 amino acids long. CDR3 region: CASSVQGADNEQFF. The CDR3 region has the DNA TGTGCCAGCAGCGTACAGGGGGCTGACAATGAGCAGTTCTTC.

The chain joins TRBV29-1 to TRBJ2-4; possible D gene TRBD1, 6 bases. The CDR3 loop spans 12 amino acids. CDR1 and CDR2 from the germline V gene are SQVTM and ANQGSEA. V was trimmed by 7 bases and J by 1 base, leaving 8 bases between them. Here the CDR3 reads CSATGAKNIQYF. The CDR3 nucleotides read TGCAGCGCCACAGGGGCCAAAAACATTCAGTACTTC.

CDR3 sequence reads: CASAASQGRTVRGYTF. CDR3 bases: TGTGCCTCAGCGGCTTCCCAGGGACGGACAGTCCGTGGCTACACCTTC. This sequence joins TRBV30 and TRBJ1-2; tentative D call: TRBD1 (6 bases). The ends were cut back, 7 bases at V and 7 bases at J, with 28 bases in the middle. CDR1 is GTSNPN, CDR2 SVGIG, per germline (reference sequence). The CDR3 loop spans 16 amino acids.

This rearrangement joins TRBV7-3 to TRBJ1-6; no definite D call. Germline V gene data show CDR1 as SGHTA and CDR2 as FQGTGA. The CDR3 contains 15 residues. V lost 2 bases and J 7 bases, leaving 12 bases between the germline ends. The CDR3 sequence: CASSLLAQPNSPLHF. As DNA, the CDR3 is TGTGCCAGCAGCTTATTGGCGCAGCCAAATTCACCCCTCCACTTT.

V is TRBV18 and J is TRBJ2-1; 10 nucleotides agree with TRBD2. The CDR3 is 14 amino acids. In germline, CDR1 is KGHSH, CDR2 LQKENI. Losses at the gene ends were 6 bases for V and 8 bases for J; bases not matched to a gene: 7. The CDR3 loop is CASSPSLAGDEQFF. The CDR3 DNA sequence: TGTGCCAGCTCTCCCAGTCTAGCGGGAGATGAGCAGTTCTTC.

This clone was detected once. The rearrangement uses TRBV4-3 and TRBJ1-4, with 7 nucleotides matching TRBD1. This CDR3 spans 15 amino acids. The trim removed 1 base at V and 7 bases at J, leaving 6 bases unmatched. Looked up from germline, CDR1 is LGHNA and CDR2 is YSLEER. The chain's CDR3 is CASSQVSGGGEKLFF. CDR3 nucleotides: TGCGCCAGCAGCCAAGTTTCAGGGGGAGGTGAAAAACTGTTTTTT.

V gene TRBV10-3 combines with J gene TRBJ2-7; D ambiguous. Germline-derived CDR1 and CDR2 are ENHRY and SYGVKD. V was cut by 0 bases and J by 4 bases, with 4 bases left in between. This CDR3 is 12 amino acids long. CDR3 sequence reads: CAISESKYEQYF. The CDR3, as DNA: TGTGCCATCAGTGAGTCAAAGTACGAGCAGTACTTC.

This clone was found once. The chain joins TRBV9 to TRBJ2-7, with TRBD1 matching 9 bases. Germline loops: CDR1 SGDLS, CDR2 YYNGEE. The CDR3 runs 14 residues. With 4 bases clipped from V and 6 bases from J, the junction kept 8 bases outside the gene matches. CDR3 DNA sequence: TGTGCCAGCAGCCCCCGACAGGGGGGCCCCGAGCAGTACTTC. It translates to CASSPRQGGPEQYF.

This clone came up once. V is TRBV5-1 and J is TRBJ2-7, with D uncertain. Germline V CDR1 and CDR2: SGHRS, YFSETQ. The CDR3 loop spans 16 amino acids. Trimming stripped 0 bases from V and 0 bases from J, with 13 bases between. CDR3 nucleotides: TGCGCCAGCAGCTTGGATGGCGGACCAAGCTCCTACGAGCAGTACTTC. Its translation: CASSLDGGPSSYEQYF.

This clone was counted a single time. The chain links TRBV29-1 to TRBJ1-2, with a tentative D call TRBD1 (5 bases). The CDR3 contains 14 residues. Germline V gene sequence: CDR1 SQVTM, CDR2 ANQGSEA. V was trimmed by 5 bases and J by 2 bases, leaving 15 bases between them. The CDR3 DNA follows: TGCAGCGTTAAGAATCTTGGGGGGAACTATGGCTACACCTTC. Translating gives CSVKNLGGNYGYTF.

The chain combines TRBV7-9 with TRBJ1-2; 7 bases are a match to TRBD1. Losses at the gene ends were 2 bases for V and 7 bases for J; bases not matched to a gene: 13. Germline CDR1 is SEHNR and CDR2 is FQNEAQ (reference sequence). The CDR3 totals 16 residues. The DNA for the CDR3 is TGTGCCAGCAGCTTAACGGGACAGTCAAGGTCGCTTGGCTACACCTTC. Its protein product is CASSLTGQSRSLGYTF.

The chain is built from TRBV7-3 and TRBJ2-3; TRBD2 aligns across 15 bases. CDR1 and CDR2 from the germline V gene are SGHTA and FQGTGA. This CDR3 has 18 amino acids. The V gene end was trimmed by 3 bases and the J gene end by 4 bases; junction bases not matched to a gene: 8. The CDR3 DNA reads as TGTGCCAGCAGCTTTGGACTAGCGGGGGGGCTTTCCCCAGATACGCAGTATTTT. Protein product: CASSFGLAGGLSPDTQYF.

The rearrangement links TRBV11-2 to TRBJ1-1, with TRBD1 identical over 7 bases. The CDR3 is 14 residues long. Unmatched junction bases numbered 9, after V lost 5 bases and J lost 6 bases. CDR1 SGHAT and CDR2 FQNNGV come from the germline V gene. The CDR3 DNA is TGTGCCAGCAGCATTAACAGGGGTTGGTCTGAAGCTTTCTTT. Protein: CASSINRGWSEAFF.

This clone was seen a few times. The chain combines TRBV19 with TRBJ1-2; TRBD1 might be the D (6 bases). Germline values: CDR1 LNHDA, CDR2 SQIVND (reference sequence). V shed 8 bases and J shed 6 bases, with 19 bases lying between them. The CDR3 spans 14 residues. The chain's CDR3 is CASRNLRGGNGYTF. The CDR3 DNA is TGTGCCAGTCGCAACCTCAGGGGCGGTAATGGCTACACCTTC.

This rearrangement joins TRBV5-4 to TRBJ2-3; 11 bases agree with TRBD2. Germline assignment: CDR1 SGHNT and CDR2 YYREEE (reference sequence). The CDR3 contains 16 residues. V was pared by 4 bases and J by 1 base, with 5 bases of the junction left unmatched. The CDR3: CASSPPTSGGTDTQYF. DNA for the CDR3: TGTGCCAGCAGCCCCCCGACTAGCGGGGGCACAGATACGCAGTATTTT.

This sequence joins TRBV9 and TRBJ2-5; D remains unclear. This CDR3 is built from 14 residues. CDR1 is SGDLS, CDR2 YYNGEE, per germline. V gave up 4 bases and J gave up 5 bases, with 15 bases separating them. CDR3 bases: TGTGCCAGCAGCAAAAGCTGGGTGACGGAGACCCAGTACTTC. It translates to CASSKSWVTETQYF.

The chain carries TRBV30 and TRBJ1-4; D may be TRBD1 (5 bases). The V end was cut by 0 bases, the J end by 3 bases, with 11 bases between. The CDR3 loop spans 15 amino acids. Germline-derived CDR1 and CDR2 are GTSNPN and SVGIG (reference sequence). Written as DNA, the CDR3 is TGTGCCTGGAGTGTACGGGGGGGACCTAATGAAAAACTGTTTTTT. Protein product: CAWSVRGGPNEKLFF.

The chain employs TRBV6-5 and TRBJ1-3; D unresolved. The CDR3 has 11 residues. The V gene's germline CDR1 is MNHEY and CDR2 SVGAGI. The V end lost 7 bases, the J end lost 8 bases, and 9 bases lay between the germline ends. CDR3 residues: CASIQTDTIYF. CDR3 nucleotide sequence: TGTGCCAGCATCCAGACGGACACCATATATTTT.

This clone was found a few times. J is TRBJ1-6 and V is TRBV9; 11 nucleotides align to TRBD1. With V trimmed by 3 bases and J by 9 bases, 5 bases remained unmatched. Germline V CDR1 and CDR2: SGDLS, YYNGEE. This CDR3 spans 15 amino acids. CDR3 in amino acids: CASSAKDRGLSPLHF. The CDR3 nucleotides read TGTGCCAGCAGCGCTAAGGACAGGGGGCTTTCACCCCTCCACTTT.